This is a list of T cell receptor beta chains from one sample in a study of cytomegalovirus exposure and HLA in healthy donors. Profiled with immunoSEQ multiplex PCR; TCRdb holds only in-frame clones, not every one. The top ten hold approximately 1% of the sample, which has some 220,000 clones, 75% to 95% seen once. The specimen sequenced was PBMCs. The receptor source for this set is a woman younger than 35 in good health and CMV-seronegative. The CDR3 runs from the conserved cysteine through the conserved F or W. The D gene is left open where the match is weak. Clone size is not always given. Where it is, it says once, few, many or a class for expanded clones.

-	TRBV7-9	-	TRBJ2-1	TGTGCCAGCCACCGCCTATACGGGGGTGAGCAGTTCTTC	CASHRLYGGEQFF
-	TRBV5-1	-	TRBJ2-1	TGCGCCAGCAGCTCTAATCCGCAACCTCGAATAGCGAGTGAGCAGTTCTTC	CASSSNPQPRIASEQFF
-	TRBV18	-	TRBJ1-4	TGTGCCAGCTCACGCAGGGAGGACGAAAAACTGTTTTTT	CASSRREDEKLFF
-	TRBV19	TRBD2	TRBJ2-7	TGTGCCAGTTGGGCGGGAGGCGAGCAGTACTTC	CASWAGGEQYF
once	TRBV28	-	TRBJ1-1	TGTGCCAGCAGTTTAGTCAGGTGGGGCGCTTTCTTT	CASSLVRWGAFF
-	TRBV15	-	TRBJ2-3	TGTGCCACCAGCAGAGCGAGCGGGCCAAGCACAGATACGCAGTATTTT	CATSRASGPSTDTQYF
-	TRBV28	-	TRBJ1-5	TGTGCCAGCAGTTTTGGAGGGGCCCTTACGCCCCAGCATTTT	CASSFGGALTPQHF
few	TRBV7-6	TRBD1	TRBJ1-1	TGTGCCAGCAGCCCCCGCACAGGGGGTAAAGCTTTCTTT	CASSPRTGGKAFF
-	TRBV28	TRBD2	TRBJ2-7	TGTGCCAGCATGAGCGGGGGCTACGAGCAGTACTTC	CASMSGGYEQYF
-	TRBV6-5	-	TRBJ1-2	TGTGCCAGCAGCCGAAACCCAGCGCAAAACTATGGCTACACCTTC	CASSRNPAQNYGYTF
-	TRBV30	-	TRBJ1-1	TGTGCCTGGAGTGCGGAGAGGGGGATGGGCACTGAAGCTTTCTTT	CAWSAERGMGTEAFF
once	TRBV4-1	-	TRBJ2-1	TGCGCCAGCAGCCGAGGGGACTTGTCCTACAATGAGCAGTTCTTC	CASSRGDLSYNEQFF
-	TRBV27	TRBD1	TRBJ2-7	TGTGCCAGCAGTTTCTTCGACAGGGAAATCTACGAGCAGTACTTC	CASSFFDREIYEQYF
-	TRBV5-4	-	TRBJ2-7	TGTGCCAGCAGCTTAGGGGGAGTTCCCTACGAGCAGTACTTC	CASSLGGVPYEQYF
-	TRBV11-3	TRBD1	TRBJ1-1	TGTGCCAGCAGCCGCAGGGGGCTGAACACTGAAGCTTTCTTT	CASSRRGLNTEAFF
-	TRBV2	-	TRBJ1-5	TGTGCCAGCAGTGAATTCGGAGGGAATCAGCCCCAGCATTTT	CASSEFGGNQPQHF
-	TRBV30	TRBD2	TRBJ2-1	TGTGCCTGGCGCCCCGATCCCATAGCGGGAGGTGGTGAGCAGTTCTTC	CAWRPDPIAGGGEQFF
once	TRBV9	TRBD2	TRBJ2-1	TGTGCCAGCAGCCCCGCCGGGACTAGTGTACATGAGCAGTTCTTC	CASSPAGTSVHEQFF
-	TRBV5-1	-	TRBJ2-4	TGCGCCAGCAGCTTGTACGGGGTCCAAAACATTCAGTACTTC	CASSLYGVQNIQYF
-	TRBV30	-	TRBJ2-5	TGTGCCTGGAGTGCTAGCACGGAGACCCAGTACTTC	CAWSASTETQYF
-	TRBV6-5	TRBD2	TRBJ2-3	TGTGCCAGCAAACTAGCGGGAGCGACAGATACGCAGTATTTT	CASKLAGATDTQYF
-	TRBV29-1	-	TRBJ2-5	TGCAGCGTTCAACAGGGCGGGGAGACCCAGTACTTC	CSVQQGGETQYF
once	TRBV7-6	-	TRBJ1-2	TGTGCCAGCAGCTTGGCGGGGAAGGATGGCTACACCTTC	CASSLAGKDGYTF
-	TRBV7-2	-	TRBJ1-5	TGTGCCAGCAGCTTAGAAATGGGGCACAATCAGCCCCAGCATTTT	CASSLEMGHNQPQHF
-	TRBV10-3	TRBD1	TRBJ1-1	TGTGCCATCAGTCTGGGACAGTTGAACACTGAAGCTTTCTTT	CAISLGQLNTEAFF
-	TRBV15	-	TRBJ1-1	TGTGCCACCAGCAGAGATCTGAGAGTCACTGAAGCTTTCTTT	CATSRDLRVTEAFF
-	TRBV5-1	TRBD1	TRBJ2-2	TGCGCCAGCAGCTTGTCGTCAGGGGGCAAGTACACCGGGGAGCTGTTTTTT	CASSLSSGGKYTGELFF
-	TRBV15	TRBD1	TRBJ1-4	TGTGCCACCAGCGTTGACAGGGTCAATGAAAAACTGTTTTTT	CATSVDRVNEKLFF
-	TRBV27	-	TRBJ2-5	TGTGCCAGCGAGGACTCAGGGGCCCAGTACTTC	CASEDSGAQYF
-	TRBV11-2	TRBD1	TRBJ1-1	TGTGCCAGCAGCACCCACAGCCCGGACAGGGCGAACACTGAAGCTTTCTTT	CASSTHSPDRANTEAFF
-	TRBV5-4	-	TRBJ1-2	TGTGCCAGCAGCGACACAGGTGACGGCTACACCTTC	CASSDTGDGYTF
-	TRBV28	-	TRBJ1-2	TGTGCCAGCAGTTCGGACAGTCGCTTTTATGGCTACACCTTC	CASSSDSRFYGYTF
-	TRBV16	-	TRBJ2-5	TGTGCCAGCAGCCAATCGACTATAAGGGAGACCCAGTACTTC	CASSQSTIRETQYF
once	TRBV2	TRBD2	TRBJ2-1	TGTGCCAGCAGCGAGACTAGCCCCCATCTCAATGAGCAGTTCTTC	CASSETSPHLNEQFF
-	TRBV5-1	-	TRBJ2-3	TGCGCCAGCAGCTTAAGCGGTAGCACAGATACGCAGTATTTT	CASSLSGSTDTQYF
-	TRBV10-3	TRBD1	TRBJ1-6	TGTGCCATCAGTGGGGACAGCCCCTTCTATAATTCACCCCTCCACTTT	CAISGDSPFYNSPLHF
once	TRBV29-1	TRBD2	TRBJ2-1	TGCAGCGTCCGGACTAGCGGGACTAATGAGCAGTTCTTC	CSVRTSGTNEQFF
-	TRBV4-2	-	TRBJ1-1	TGTGCCAGCAGCCCACAAACGGCGGGGGGCGGTGAAGCTTTCTTT	CASSPQTAGGGEAFF